One T cell receptor beta chain is described in this entry. Its antigen is as yet unknown. The PCR ran on 60 Vbeta and 13 Jbeta primers. Libraries were prepared by immunoSEQ multiplex PCR; TCRdb keeps only in-frame clonotypes and omits some of them. The sample lists tens of thousands of clones, approximately 80% occurring once. This entry comes from a study of cytomegalovirus exposure and HLA in healthy donors. Across the whole study: The study's early data release held about 85 million unique TCRs from HLA-typed donors. Study results and limitations: Several of the most significant clusters appeared, in a later analysis, to be linked to common viral pathogens. A further, later analysis showed that HLA-associated TCR beta chains (compared with equally common others) were more clonally expanded.

V was shortened by 4 bases and J by 3 bases, with 19 bases between the two germline ends. CDR1 is SGHTS, CDR2 YDEGEE, per germline. The CDR3 is made up of 16 amino acids. The chain recombines TRBV5-8 with TRBJ1-1, with D possibly matching TRBD1 (6 bases). This TCR derives from a man aged 65 to 85 in good health and CMV-seropositive. The sequenced sample was PBMCs. The CDR3 loop reads CASSPGGASADTEAFF. The CDR3 DNA is TGTGCCAGCAGCCCTGGGGGGGCGAGTGCGGACACTGAAGCTTTCTTT.